This T cell receptor (beta chain) was recovered during a study of beta chain features in type 1 diabetes. The CDR3 is made up of 16 amino acids. V lost 1 base and J lost 4, with 14 bases in between. Per germline, CDR1 SGHNT and CDR2 YYREEE (reference sequence). Every bit of the isolated RNA underwent reverse transcription, so sequencing read expressed TCRB transcripts. Repertoires were generated with immunoSEQ multiplex PCR, while TCRdb's copy carries only in-frame clones and drops some. The data show 850,000 to 900,000 clones, roughly a sixth seen once. The J gene is TRBJ2-2, the V gene TRBV5-4; no clear D gene. The receptor was derived from a woman aged 18-29 years in good health. The source material was naive CD4+ T cells from blood. CDR3 in amino acids: CASSLSGSRLTGELFF. CDR3 nucleotides: TGTGCCAGCAGCTTGTCGGGTAGCCGCCTCACCGGGGAGCTGTTTTTT.